The 2 T cell receptor beta chains below were found in one sample sequenced in a study of blood T cell repertoires in COVID-19. Clones were sequenced by immunoSEQ multiplex PCR, and TCRdb holds only the in-frame ones, with some missing. The data contain around 250,000 clones, 86% of them singletons. The sample consisted of PBMCs or T cells enriched from blood (not recorded which). These TCRs come from a man younger than 35 who had recovered from COVID-19.

The chain joins TRBV6-5 to TRBJ2-5; 7 bases map to TRBD2. The V segment lost 7 bases and the J segment 4 bases; nucleotides outside the gene matches: 12. CDR1 and CDR2 from the germline V gene are MNHEY and SVGAGI. CDR3 size: 15 residues. CDR3 bases: TGTGCCAGCAATAGATGGGCGGGAGATGTAGAGACCCAGTACTTC. As protein: CASNRWAGDVETQYF.

The chain links TRBV19 to TRBJ1-6; no clear D gene. V lost 3 bases to trimming and J lost 10 bases, with 13 bases between them. Per the germline V gene, CDR1 is LNHDA and CDR2 is SQIVND (reference sequence). The CDR3 is made up of 14 amino acids. In DNA form, the CDR3 reads TGTGCCAGTAGTATTTTGGTTAATGGCTCACCCCTCCACTTT. Encoded protein: CASSILVNGSPLHF.